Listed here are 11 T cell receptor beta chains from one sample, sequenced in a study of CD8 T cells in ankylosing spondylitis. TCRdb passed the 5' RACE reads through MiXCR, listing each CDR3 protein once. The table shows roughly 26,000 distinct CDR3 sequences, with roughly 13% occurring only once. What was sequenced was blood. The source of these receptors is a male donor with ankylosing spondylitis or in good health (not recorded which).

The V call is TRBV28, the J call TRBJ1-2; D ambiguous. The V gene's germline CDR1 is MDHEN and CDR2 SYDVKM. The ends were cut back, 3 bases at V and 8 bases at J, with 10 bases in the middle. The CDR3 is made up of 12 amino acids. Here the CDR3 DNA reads TGTGCCAGCAGTTTGGAGGTCTCCGGCTACACCTTC. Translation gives CASSLEVSGYTF.

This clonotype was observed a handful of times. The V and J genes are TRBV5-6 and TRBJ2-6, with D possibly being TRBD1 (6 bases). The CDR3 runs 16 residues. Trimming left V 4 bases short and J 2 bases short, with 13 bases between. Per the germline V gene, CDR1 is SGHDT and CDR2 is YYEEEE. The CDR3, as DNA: TGTGCCAGCAGCAAGGTACAGGGAGCTGGGGCCAACGTCCTGACTTTC. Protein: CASSKVQGAGANVLTF.

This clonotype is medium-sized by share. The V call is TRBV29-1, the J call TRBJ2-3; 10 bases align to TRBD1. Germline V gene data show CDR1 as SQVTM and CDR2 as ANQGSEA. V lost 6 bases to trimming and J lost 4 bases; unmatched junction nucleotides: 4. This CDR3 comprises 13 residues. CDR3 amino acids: CSVAGQGSDTQYF. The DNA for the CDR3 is TGCAGCGTCGCGGGACAGGGGTCAGATACGCAGTATTTT.

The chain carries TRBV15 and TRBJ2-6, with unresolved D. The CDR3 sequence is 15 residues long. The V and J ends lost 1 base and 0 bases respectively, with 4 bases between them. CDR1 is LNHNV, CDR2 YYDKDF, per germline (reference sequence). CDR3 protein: CATSRGHSGANVLTF. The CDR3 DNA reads TGTGCCACCAGCAGAGGACACTCTGGGGCCAACGTCCTGACTTTC.

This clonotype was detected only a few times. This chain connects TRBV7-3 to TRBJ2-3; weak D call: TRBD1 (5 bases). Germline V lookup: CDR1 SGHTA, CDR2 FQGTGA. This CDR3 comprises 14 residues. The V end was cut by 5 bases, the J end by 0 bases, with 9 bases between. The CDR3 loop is CASSLDRSTDTQYF. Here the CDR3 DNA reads TGTGCCAGCAGCCTAGACAGAAGCACAGATACGCAGTATTTT.

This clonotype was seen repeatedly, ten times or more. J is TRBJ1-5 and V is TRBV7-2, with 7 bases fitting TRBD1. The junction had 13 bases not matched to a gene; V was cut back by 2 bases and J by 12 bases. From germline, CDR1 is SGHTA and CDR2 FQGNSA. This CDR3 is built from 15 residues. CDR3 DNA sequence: TGTGCCAGCAGCTTATCTGGATCAGGGGGGGAAAGCCAGCATTTT. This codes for CASSLSGSGGESQHF.

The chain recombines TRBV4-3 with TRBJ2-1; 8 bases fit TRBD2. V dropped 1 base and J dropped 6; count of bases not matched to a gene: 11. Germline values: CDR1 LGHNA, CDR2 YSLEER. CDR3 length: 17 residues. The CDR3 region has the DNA TGCGCCAGCAGCCAAGCGGCCTCTACCCGGGGGGGCAATGAGCAGTTCTTC. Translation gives CASSQAASTRGGNEQFF.

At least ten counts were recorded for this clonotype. The CDR3 DNA is TGCGCCAGCAGCTTGCATAGCGGGGGGGCCAGCTATGAGCAGTTCTTC. This sequence encodes CASSLHSGGASYEQFF. The rearrangement joins TRBV5-1 to TRBJ2-1, with TRBD2 matching over 11 bases. The CDR3 is 16 amino acids. Germline V lookup: CDR1 SGHRS, CDR2 YFSETQ. V lost 1 base and J lost 8; bases outside the gene matches: 8.

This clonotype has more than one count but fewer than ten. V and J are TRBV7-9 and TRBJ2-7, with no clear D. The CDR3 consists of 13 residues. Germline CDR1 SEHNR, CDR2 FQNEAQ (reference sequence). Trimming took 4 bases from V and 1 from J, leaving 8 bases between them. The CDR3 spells CASSSAWSYEQYV. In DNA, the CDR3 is TGTGCCAGCAGCTCCGCTTGGTCCTACGAGCAGTACGTC.

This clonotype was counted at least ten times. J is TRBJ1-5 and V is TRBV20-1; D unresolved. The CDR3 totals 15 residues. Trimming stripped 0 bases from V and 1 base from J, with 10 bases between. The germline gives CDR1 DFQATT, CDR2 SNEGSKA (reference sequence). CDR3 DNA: TGCAGTGCTAGAGAACTCGGTGGGAGCAATCAGCCCCAGCATTTT. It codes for CSARELGGSNQPQHF.

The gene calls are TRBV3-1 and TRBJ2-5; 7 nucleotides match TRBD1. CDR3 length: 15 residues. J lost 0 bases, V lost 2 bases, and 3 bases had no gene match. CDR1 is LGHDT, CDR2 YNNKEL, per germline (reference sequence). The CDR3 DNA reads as TGTGCCAGCAGCCAAAACAGGGGAAACCAAGAGACCCAGTACTTC. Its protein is CASSQNRGNQETQYF.